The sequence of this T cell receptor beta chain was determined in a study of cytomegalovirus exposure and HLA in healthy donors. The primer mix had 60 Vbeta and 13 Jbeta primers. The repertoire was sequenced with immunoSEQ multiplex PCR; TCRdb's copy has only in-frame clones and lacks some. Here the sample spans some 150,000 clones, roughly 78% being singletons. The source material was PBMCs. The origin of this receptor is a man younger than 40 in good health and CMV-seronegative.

The CDR3 is CASRPTPGQANEKLFF. The DNA of the CDR3 is TGTGCCAGCAGACCCACCCCGGGACAGGCTAATGAAAAACTGTTTTTT. J is TRBJ1-4 and V is TRBV28, with 8 positions matching TRBD1. The germline gives CDR1 MDHEN, CDR2 SYDVKM. V was clipped by 6 bases and J by 3 bases; unmatched bases: 9. The CDR3 is made up of 16 amino acids.